One and the same sample provided the 13 T cell receptor beta chains below, sequenced in a study of shared T cell receptors in the human thymus. Profiling relied on immunoSEQ multiplex PCR, and the TCRdb table lists in-frame clones only, not all of them. The sample yields roughly 560,000 clones, more than 75% seen once. These sequences were also reported in another study, on human thymus T cells.

The sequencing input was thymocytes. The receptor source for this set is a boy in the first two years of life with a congenital heart defect.

This sequence joins TRBV6-6 and TRBJ2-1; possible D gene TRBD1, 6 bases. CDR3 size: 15 residues. The germline V gene has CDR1 MNHNY and CDR2 SVGAGI (reference sequence). Trimming took off 5 bases at V and 0 bases at J, with 11 bases between the two ends. CDR3 in DNA: TGTGCCAGCAGTCACAGGGAGAGCTCCTACAATGAGCAGTTCTTC. Translated, it gives CASSHRESSYNEQFF.

There are a few counts of this clone. CDR3 in amino acids: CAWSVARGRIMEADTQYF. The CDR3 bases are TGTGCCTGGAGTGTTGCAAGGGGGCGGATAATGGAGGCAGATACGCAGTATTTT. This chain joins TRBV30 and TRBJ2-3; 7 nucleotides match TRBD1. There are 18 residues in the CDR3. Germline V CDR1 and CDR2: GTSNPN, SVGIG (reference sequence). V trimming: 0 bases; J trimming: 4 bases; junction bases outside the gene matches: 16.

The rearrangement joins TRBV6-1 to TRBJ1-2; D gene unclear. The CDR3 is made up of 17 amino acids. Trimming cost V 2 bases and J 4 bases, with 20 bases left between them. Per the germline V gene, CDR1 is MNHNS and CDR2 is SASEGT. Written as DNA, the CDR3 is TGTGCCAGCAGTGAACTAACGGCAGACATATTGCTCTATGGCTACACCTTC. Translated, it gives CASSELTADILLYGYTF.

The CDR3 reads CASSHGDYTGELFF. CDR3 DNA: TGTGCCAGCAGCCACGGGGACTACACCGGGGAGCTGTTTTTT. This sequence joins TRBV7-9 and TRBJ2-2; D perhaps matches TRBD2 (6 bases). Trimming pared 5 bases from V and 3 bases from J, leaving 10 bases between. Germline CDR1 and CDR2: SEHNR and FQNEAQ (reference sequence). CDR3 length equals 14 residues.

This chain joins TRBV4-3 and TRBJ2-7; 9 bases match TRBD2. Germline values: CDR1 LGHNA, CDR2 YSLEER. J gave up 4 bases and V 0 bases, and 16 bases lay outside the gene matches. CDR3 length equals 19 residues. The CDR3 DNA follows: TGCGCCAGCAGCCAAGATGAGAAGGCGGGAGGGGCCCTACCTTACGAGCAGTACTTC. Translated: CASSQDEKAGGALPYEQYF.

J is TRBJ2-7 and V is TRBV29-1; D possibly corresponds to TRBD2 (7 bases). V was trimmed by 6 bases and J by 4 bases, leaving 22 bases between them. The CDR3 covers 15 residues. Germline CDR1 SQVTM, CDR2 ANQGSEA. CDR3 loop: CSVGAGRGKPYEQYF. DNA for the CDR3: TGCAGCGTGGGGGCCGGGCGGGGGAAACCGTACGAGCAGTACTTC.

The chain employs TRBV5-1 and TRBJ2-3; a possible D gene is TRBD1 (5 bases). V dropped 4 bases and J dropped 0 bases, with 15 bases sitting between them. The germline CDR1 and CDR2 sequences are SGHRS and YFSETQ. The CDR3 sequence is 16 residues long. In DNA, the CDR3 is TGCGCCAGCAGCCCCAGGGTAGCAGCTAGCACAGATACGCAGTATTTT. Its protein product is CASSPRVAASTDTQYF.

This clone is a singleton in its sample. The CDR3 DNA reads TGTGCCTGGAACATGGGGGCAGACCTACATCAGCCCCAGCATTTT. Translation gives CAWNMGADLHQPQHF. The chain joins TRBV30 to TRBJ1-5; tentatively, D is TRBD1 (6 bases). Between the trimmed V and J ends, which lost 4 bases and 5 bases, there was a span of 18 bases. This CDR3 comprises 15 residues. CDR1 is GTSNPN, CDR2 SVGIG, per germline (reference sequence).

This chain connects TRBV7-9 to TRBJ1-3; no reliable D call. Germline V gene data show CDR1 as SEHNR and CDR2 as FQNEAQ (reference sequence). The ends were cut back, 1 base at V and 2 bases at J, with 12 bases in the middle. The CDR3 sequence is 16 residues long. The CDR3 DNA follows: TGTGCCAGCAGCTTAGGGTTCCGCAGGCCTGGAAACACCATATATTTT. Amino acids: CASSLGFRRPGNTIYF.

As concerns this clone: The same CDR3 arises from other DNA sequences in this sample as well. This rearrangement joins TRBV5-4 to TRBJ1-3, with D possibly matching TRBD1 (5 bases). Trimming stripped 0 bases from V and 0 bases from J, with 7 bases between. This CDR3 spans 15 amino acids. Germline V CDR1 and CDR2: SGHNT, YYREEE (reference sequence). In DNA, the CDR3 is TGTGCCAGCAGCTTGGGGGGGGGCTCTGGAAACACCATATATTTT. This translates into CASSLGGGSGNTIYF.

The chain couples TRBV28 to TRBJ2-4; 7 positions match TRBD1. The germline V gene has CDR1 MDHEN and CDR2 SYDVKM. V lost 5 bases to trimming and J lost 8 bases; unmatched junction nucleotides: 9. There are 14 residues in the CDR3. Here the CDR3 reads CASSPLTTGDIQYF. The DNA for the CDR3 is TGTGCCAGCAGTCCCCTAACTACAGGGGACATTCAGTACTTC. The variable domain in full, with the rest retrieved from reference TRBV28 and TRBJ2-4, is DVKVTQSSRYLVKRTGEKVFLECVQDMDHENMFWYRQDPGLGLRLIYFSYDVKMKEKGDIPEGYSVSREKKERFSLILESASTNQTSMYLCASSPLTTGDIQYFGAGTRLSVL.

The genes are TRBV5-1 and TRBJ2-3; 7 bases are shared with TRBD2. The junction had 3 bases not matched to a gene; V was cut back by 0 bases and J by 2 bases. This CDR3 is built from 15 residues. Germline lookup yields CDR1 SGHRS and CDR2 YFSETQ. CDR3 DNA sequence: TGCGCCAGCAGCTTGGGGGAGGGGCACACAGATACGCAGTATTTT. This gives the protein CASSLGEGHTDTQYF. The full variable domain, in which reference TRBV5-1 and TRBJ2-3 provide the parts outside the CDR3, is KAGVTQTPRYLIKTRGQQVTLSCSPISGHRSVSWYQQTPGQGLQFLFEYFSETQRNKGNFPGRFSGRQFSNSRSEMNVSTLELGDSALYLCASSLGEGHTDTQYFGPGTRLTVL.

This chain connects TRBV27 to TRBJ2-5; 7 bases are shared with TRBD2. CDR1 and CDR2 from the germline V gene are MNHEY and SMNVEV (reference sequence). V gave up 6 bases and J gave up 3 bases; unmatched junction bases: 7. The CDR3 runs 14 residues. The CDR3 sequence: CASRPRRGEETQYF. DNA for the CDR3: TGTGCCAGCAGACCCCGCCGGGGGGAAGAGACCCAGTACTTC.